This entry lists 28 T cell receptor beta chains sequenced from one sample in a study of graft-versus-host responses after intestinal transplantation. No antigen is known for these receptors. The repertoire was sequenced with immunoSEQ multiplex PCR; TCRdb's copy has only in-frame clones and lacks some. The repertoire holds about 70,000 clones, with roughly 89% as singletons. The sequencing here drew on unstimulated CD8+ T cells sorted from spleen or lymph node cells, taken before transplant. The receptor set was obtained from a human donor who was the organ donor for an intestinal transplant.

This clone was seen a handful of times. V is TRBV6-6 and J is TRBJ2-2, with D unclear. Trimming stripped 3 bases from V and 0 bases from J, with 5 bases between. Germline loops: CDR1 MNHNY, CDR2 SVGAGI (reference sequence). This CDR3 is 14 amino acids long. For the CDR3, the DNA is TGTGCCAGCAGTTATGAGGCGAACACCGGGGAGCTGTTTTTT. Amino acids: CASSYEANTGELFF.

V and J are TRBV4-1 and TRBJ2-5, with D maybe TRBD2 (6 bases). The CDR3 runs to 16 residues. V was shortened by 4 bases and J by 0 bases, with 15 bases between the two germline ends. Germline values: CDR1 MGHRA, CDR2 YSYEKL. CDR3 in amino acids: CASSPRSGRYQETQYF. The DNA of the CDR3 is TGCGCCAGCAGCCCCCGGAGCGGGCGGTACCAAGAGACCCAGTACTTC.

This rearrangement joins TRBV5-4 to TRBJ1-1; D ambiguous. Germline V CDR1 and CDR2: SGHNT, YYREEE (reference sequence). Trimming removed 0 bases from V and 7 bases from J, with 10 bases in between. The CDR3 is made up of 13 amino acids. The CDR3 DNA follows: TGTGCCAGCAGCTTGGGAGAGGGCCTTGAAGCTTTCTTT. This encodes CASSLGEGLEAFF.

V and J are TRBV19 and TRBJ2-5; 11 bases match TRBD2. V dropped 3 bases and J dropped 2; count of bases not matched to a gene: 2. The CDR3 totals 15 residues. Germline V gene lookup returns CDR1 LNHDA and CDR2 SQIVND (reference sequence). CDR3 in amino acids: CASSMLAGGQETQYF. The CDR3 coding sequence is TGTGCCAGTAGTATGCTAGCGGGGGGTCAAGAGACCCAGTACTTC.

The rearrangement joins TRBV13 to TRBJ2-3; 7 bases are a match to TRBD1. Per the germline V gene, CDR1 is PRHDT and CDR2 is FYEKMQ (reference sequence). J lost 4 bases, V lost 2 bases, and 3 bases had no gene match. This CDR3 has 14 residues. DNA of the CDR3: TGTGCCAGCAGCTTATTTCAGGGGGCAGATACGCAGTATTTT. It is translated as CASSLFQGADTQYF.

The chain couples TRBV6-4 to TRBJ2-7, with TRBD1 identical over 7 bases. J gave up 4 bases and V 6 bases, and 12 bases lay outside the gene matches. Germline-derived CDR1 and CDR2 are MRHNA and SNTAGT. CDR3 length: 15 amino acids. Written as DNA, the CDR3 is TGTGCCAGCAGATACACGAGGGGACAGATTTACGAGCAGTACGTC. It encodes CASRYTRGQIYEQYV.

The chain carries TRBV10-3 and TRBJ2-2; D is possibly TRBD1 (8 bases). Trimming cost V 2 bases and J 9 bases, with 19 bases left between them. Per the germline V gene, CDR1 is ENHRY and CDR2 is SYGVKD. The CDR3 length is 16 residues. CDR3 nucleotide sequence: TGTGCCATCAGTGAGCCCGACAGGGGAGGGGAGAGGGAGCTGTTTTTT. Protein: CAISEPDRGGERELFF.

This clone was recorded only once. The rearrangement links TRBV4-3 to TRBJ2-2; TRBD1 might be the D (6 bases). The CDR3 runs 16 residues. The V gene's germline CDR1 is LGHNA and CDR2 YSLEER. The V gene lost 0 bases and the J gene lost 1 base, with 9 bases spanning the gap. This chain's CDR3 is CASSQDGGRNTGELFF. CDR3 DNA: TGCGCCAGCAGCCAAGATGGGGGCAGGAACACCGGGGAGCTGTTTTTT.

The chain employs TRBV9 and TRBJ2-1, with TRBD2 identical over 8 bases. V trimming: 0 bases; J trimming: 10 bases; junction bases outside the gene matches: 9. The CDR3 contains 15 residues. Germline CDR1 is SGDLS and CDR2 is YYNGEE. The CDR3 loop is CASSVGAGASWEQFF. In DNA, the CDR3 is TGTGCCAGCAGCGTAGGAGCGGGGGCCTCCTGGGAGCAGTTCTTC.

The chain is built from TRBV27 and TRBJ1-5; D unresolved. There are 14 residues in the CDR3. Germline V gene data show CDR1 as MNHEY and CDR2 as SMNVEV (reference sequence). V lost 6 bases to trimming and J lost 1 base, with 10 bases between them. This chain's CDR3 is CASSLRWSNQPQHF. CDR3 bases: TGTGCCAGCAGCCTCAGATGGAGCAATCAGCCCCAGCATTTT.

The DNA for the CDR3 is TGTGCCAGCAGCCCGGGGTCAGGCGAGCAGTACGTC. Translating gives CASSPGSGEQYV. V is TRBV7-6 and J is TRBJ2-7; possibly TRBD2 for D (5 bases). The CDR3 is 12 residues long. CDR1 and CDR2 from the germline V gene are SGHVS and FNYEAQ. The V end was cut by 5 bases, the J end by 6 bases, with 11 bases between.

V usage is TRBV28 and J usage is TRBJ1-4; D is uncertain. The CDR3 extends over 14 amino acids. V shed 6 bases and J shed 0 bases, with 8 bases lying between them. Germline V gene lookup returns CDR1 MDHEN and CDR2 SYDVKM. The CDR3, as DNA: TGTGCCAGCAGCTACCCTTCAACTAATGAAAAACTGTTTTTT. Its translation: CASSYPSTNEKLFF.

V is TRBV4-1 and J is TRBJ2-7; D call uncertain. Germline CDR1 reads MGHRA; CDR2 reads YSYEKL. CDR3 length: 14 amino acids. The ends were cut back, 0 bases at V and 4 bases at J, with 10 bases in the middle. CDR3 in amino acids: CASSQDLTAYEQYV. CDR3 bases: TGCGCCAGCAGCCAAGACCTAACAGCTTACGAGCAGTACGTC.

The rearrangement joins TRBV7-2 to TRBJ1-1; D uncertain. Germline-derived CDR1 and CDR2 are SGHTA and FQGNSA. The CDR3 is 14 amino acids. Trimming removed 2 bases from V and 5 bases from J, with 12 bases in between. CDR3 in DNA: TGTGCCAGCAGCTTATACAGTGTCGAGACTGAAGCTTTCTTT. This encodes CASSLYSVETEAFF.

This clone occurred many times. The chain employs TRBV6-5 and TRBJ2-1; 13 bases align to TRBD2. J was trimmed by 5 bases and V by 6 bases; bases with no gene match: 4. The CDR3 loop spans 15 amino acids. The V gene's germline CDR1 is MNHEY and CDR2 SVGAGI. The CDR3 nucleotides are TGTGCCAGCAGGGCGACTAGCGGGGGGAACAATGAGCAGTTCTTC. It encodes CASRATSGGNNEQFF.

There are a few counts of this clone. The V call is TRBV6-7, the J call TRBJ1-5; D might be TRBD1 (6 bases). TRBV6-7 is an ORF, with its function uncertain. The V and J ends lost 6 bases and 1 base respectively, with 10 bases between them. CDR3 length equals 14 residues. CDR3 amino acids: CASSHRESNQPQHF. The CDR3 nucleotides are TGTGCCAGCAGCCACAGGGAAAGCAATCAGCCCCAGCATTTT.

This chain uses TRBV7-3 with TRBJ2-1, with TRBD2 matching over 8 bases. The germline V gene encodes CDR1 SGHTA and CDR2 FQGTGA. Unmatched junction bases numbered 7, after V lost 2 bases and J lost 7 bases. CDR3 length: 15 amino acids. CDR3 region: CASSLFGGGQNEQFF. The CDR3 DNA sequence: TGTGCCAGCAGCTTATTCGGGGGGGGGCAAAATGAGCAGTTCTTC.

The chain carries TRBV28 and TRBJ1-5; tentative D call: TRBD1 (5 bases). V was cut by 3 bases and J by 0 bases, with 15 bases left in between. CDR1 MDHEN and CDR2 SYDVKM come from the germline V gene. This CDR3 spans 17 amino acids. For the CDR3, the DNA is TGTGCCAGCAGTTTGGGGGTTGGGACTACTAGCAATCAGCCCCAGCATTTT. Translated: CASSLGVGTTSNQPQHF.

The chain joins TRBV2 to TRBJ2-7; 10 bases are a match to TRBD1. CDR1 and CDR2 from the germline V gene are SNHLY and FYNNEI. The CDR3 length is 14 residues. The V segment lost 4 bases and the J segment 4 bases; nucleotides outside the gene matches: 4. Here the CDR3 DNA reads TGTGCCAGCAGTGGCTGGACAGGGGGGTACGAGCAGTACGTC. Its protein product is CASSGWTGGYEQYV.

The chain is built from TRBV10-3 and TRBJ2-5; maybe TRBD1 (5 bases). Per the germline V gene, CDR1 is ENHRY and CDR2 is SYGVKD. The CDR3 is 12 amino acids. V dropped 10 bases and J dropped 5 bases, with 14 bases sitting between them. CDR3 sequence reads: CATLDNRETQYF. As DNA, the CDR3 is TGTGCCACCTTGGACAATCGGGAGACCCAGTACTTC.

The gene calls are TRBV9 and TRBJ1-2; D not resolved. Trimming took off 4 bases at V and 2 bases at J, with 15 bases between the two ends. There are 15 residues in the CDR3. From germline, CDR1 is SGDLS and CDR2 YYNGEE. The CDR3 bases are TGTGCCAGCAGCTCCCCCGGCAGGAGGAACTATGGCTACACCTTC. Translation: CASSSPGRRNYGYTF.

CDR3 residues: CASCSAPGNTIYF. CDR3 bases: TGTGCCAGCTGCTCGGCCCCGGGGAACACCATATATTTT. The genes are TRBV13 and TRBJ1-3; D gene unclear. CDR3 size: 13 residues. Trimming took off 8 bases at V and 7 bases at J, with 15 bases between the two ends. Per the germline V gene, CDR1 is PRHDT and CDR2 is FYEKMQ (reference sequence).

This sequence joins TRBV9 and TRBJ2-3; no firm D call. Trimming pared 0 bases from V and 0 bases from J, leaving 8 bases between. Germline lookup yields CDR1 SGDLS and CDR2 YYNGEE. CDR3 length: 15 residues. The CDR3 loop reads CASSVDRSSTDTQYF. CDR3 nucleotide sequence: TGTGCCAGCAGCGTAGACCGGAGCAGCACAGATACGCAGTATTTT.

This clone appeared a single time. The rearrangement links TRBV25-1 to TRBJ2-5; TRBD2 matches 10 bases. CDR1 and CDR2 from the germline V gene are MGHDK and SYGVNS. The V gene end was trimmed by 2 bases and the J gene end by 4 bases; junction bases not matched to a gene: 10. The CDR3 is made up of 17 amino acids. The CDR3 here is CASSERSSGGLAETQYF. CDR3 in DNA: TGTGCCAGCAGTGAACGTAGTAGCGGGGGGTTGGCAGAGACCCAGTACTTC.

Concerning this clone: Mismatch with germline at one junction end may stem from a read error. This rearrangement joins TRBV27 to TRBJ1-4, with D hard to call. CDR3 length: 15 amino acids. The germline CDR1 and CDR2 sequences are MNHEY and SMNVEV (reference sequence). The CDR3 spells CAGSSTGEEREKLFF. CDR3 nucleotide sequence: TGTGCCGGCAGCTCAACCGGGGAAGAGAGGGAAAAACTGTTTTTT. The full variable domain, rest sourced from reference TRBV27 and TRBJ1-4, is EAQVTQNPRYLITVTGKKLTVTCSQNMNHEYMSWYRQDPGLGLRQIYYSMNVEVTDKGDVPEGYKVSRKEKRNFPLILESPSPNQTSLYFCAGSSTGEEREKLFFGSGTQLSVL.

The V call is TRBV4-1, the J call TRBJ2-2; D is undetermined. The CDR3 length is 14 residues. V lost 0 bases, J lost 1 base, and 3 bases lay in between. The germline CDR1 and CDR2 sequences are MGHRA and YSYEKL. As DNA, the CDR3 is TGCGCCAGCAGCCAAGACCAGAACACCGGGGAGCTGTTTTTT. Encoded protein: CASSQDQNTGELFF.

The chain's CDR3 is CASSLVVPGQGYSPLHF. CDR3 nucleotide sequence: TGTGCCAGCAGCTTGGTCGTACCGGGACAGGGGTATTCACCCCTCCACTTT. The gene calls are TRBV5-6 and TRBJ1-6; 10 bases agree with TRBD1. The CDR3 consists of 17 residues. V lost 0 bases and J lost 8; bases outside the gene matches: 8. The germline CDR1 and CDR2 sequences are SGHDT and YYEEEE.

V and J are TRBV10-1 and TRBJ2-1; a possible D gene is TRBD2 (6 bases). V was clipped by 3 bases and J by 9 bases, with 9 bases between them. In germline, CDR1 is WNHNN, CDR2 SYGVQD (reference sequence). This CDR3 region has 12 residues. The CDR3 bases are TGCGCCAGCAGTGACGGGGGAGCTGAGCAGTTCTTC. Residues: CASSDGGAEQFF.